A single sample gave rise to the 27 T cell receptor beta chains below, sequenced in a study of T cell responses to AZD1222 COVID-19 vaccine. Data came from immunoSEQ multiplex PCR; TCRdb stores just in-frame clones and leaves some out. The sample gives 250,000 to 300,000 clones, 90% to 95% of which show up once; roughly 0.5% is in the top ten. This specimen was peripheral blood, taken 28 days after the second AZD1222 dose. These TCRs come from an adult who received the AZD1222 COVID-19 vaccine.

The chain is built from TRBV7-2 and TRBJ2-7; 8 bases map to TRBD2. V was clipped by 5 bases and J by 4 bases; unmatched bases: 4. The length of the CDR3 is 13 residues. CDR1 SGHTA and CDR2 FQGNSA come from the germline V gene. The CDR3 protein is CASSRGTRYEQYF. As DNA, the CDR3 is TGTGCCAGCAGCCGGGGGACTAGATACGAGCAGTACTTC.

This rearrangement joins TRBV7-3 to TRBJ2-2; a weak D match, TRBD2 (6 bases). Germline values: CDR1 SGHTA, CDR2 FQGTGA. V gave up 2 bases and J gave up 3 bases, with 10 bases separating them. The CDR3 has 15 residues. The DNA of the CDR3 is TGTGCCAGCAGCTTATCGCGGGACGACACCGGGGAGCTGTTTTTT. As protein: CASSLSRDDTGELFF. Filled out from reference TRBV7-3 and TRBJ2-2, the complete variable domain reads GAGVSQTPSNKVTEKGKYVELRCDPISGHTALYWYRQSLGQGPEFLIYFQGTGAADDSGLPNDRFFAVRPEGSVSTLKIQRTERGDSAVYLCASSLSRDDTGELFFGEGSRLTVL.

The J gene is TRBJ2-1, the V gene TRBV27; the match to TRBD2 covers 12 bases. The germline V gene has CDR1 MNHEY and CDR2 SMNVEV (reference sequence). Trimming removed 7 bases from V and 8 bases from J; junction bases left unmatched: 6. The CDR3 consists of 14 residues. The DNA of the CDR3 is TGTGCCAGCACCCACGCTAGCGGGGGGGATGAGCAGTTCTTC. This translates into CASTHASGGDEQFF.

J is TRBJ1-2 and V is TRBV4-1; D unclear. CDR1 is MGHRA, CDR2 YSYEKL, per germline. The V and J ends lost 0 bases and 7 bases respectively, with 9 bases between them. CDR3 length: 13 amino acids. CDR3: CASSQDRRGGYTF. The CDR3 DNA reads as TGCGCCAGCAGCCAAGATCGCCGGGGTGGCTACACCTTC.

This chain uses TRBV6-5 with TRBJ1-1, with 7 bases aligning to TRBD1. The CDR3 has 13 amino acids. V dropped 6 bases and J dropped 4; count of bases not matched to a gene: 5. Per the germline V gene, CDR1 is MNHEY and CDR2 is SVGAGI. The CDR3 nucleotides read TGTGCCAGCAGAGGACAGGAATTCACTGAAGCTTTCTTT. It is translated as CASRGQEFTEAFF.

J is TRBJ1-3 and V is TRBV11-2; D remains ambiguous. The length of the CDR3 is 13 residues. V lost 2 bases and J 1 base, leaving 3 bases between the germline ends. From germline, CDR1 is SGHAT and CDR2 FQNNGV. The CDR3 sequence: CASSLQSGNTIYF. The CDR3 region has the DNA TGTGCCAGCAGCTTACAGTCTGGAAACACCATATATTTT.

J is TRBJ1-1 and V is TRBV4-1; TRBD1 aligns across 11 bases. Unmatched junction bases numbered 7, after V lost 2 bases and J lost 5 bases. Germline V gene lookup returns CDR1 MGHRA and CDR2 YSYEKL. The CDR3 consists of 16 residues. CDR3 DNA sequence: TGCGCCAGCAGCCAATCCGGGACAGGGGGTCGAACTGAAGCTTTCTTT. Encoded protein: CASSQSGTGGRTEAFF.

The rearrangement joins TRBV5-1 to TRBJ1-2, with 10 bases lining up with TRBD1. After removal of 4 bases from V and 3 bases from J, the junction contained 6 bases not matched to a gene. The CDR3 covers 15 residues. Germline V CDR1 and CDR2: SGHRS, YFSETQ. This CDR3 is CASSRDRGGHYGYTF. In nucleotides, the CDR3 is TGCGCCAGCAGCAGGGACAGGGGCGGACACTATGGCTACACCTTC.

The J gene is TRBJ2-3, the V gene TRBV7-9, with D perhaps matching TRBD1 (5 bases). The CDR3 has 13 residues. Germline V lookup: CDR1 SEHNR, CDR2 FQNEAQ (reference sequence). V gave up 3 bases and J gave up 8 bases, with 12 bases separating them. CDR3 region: CASSFGDSGTQYF. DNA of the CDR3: TGTGCCAGCAGCTTCGGAGACAGTGGTACGCAGTATTTT.

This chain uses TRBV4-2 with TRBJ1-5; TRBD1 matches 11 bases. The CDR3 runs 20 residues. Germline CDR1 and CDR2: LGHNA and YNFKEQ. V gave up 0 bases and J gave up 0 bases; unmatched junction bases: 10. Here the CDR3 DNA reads TGTGCCAGCAGCCAAGATGCTTCCGGACAGGGGGCTTATAGCAATCAGCCCCAGCATTTT. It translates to CASSQDASGQGAYSNQPQHF.

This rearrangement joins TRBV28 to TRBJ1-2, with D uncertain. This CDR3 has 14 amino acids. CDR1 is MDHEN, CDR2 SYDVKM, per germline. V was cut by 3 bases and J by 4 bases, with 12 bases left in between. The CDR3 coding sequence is TGTGCCAGCAGTTTCCCCTTTGGGAGCTATGGCTACACCTTC. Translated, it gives CASSFPFGSYGYTF.

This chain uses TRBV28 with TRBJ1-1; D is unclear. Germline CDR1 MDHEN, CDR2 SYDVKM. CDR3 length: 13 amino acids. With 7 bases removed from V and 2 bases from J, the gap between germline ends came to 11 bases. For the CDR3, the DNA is TGTGCCAGCACCACGAAGGGTAACACTGAAGCTTTCTTT. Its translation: CASTTKGNTEAFF.

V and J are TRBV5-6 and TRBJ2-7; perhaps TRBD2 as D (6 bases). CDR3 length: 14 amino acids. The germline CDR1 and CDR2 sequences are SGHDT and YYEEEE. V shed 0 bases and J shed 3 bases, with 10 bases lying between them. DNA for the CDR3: TGTGCCAGCAGCTTGGAAGGCGGGGTCTACGAGCAGTACTTC. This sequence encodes CASSLEGGVYEQYF.

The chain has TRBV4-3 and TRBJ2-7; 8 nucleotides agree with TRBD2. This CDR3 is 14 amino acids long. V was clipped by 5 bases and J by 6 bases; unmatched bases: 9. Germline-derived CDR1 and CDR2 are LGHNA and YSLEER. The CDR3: CASSVRGGHGEQYF. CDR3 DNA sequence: TGCGCCAGCAGCGTACGGGGGGGCCACGGCGAGCAGTACTTC.

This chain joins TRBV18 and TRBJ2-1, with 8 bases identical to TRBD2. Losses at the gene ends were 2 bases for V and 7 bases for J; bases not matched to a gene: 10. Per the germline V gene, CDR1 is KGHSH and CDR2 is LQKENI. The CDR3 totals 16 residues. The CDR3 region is CASSPGASGGINEQFF. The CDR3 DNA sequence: TGTGCCAGCTCACCAGGTGCCAGCGGGGGTATTAATGAGCAGTTCTTC.

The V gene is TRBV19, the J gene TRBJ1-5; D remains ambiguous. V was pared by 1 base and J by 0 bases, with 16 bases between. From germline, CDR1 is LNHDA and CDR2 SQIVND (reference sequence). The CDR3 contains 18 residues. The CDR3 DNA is TGTGCCAGTAGTATAGGTCGCGAGCGAACCTCTAGCAATCAGCCCCAGCATTTT. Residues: CASSIGRERTSSNQPQHF.

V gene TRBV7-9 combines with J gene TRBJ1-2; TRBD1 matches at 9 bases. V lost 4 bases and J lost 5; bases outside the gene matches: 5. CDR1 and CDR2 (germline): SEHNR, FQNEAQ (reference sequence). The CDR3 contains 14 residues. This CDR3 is CASSSLGQGYGYTF. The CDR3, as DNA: TGTGCCAGCAGCTCCCTAGGACAGGGGTATGGCTACACCTTC.

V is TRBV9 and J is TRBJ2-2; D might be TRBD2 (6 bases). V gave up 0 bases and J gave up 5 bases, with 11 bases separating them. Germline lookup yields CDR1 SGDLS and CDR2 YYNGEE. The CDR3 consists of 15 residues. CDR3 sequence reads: CASSVGRVRTGELFF. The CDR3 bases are TGTGCCAGCAGCGTAGGGAGGGTCAGAACCGGGGAGCTGTTTTTT.

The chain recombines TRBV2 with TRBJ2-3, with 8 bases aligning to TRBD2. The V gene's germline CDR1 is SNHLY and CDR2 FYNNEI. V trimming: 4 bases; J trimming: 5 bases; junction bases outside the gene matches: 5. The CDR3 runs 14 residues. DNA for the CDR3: TGTGCCAGCAGTGTCCTAGCGGGTGGAGATACGCAGTATTTT. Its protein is CASSVLAGGDTQYF.

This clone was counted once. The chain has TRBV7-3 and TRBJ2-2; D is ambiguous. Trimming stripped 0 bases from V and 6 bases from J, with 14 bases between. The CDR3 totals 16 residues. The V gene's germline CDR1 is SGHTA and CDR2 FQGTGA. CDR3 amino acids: CASSLTSLVGSGELFF. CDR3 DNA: TGTGCCAGCAGCTTAACGTCCCTCGTGGGGTCCGGGGAGCTGTTTTTT. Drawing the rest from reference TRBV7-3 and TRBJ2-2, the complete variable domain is GAGVSQTPSNKVTEKGKYVELRCDPISGHTALYWYRQSLGQGPEFLIYFQGTGAADDSGLPNDRFFAVRPEGSVSTLKIQRTERGDSAVYLCASSLTSLVGSGELFFGEGSRLTVL.

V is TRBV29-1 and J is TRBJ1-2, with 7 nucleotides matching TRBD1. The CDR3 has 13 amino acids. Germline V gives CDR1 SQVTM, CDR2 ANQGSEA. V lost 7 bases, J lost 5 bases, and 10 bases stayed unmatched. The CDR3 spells CSASTGTEYGYTF. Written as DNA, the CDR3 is TGCAGCGCTAGCACCGGGACAGAGTATGGCTACACCTTC. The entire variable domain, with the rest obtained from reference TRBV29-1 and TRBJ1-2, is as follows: SAVISQKPSRDICQRGTSLTIQCQVDSQVTMMFWYRQQPGQSLTLIATANQGSEATYESGFVIDKFPISRPNLTFSTLTVSNMSPEDSSIYLCSASTGTEYGYTFGSGTRLTVV.

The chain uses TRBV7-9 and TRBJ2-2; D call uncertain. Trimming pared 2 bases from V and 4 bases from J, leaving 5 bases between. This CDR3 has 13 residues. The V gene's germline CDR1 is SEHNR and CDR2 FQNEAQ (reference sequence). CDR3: CASSLSGTGELFF. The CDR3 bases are TGTGCCAGCAGCTTATCCGGCACCGGGGAGCTGTTTTTT.

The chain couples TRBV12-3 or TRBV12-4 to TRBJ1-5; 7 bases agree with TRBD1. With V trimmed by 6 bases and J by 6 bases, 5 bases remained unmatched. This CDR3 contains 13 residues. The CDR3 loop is CASRDRAGQPQHF. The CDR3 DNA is TGTGCCAGCAGAGACAGGGCAGGTCAGCCCCAGCATTTT.

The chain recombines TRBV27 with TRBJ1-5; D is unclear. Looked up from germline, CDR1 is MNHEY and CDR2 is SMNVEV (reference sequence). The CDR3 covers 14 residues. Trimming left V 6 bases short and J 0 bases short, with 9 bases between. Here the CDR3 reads CASSSQGSNQPQHF. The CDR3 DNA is TGTGCCAGCAGCTCTCAAGGTAGCAATCAGCCCCAGCATTTT.

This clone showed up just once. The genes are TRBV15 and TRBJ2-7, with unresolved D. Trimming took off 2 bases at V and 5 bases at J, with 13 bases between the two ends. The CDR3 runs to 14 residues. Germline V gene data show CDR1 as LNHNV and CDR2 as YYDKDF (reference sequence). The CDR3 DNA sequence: TGTGCCACCAGCAGATCGGGCCTCTCGGACGAGCAGTACTTC. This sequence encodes CATSRSGLSDEQYF.

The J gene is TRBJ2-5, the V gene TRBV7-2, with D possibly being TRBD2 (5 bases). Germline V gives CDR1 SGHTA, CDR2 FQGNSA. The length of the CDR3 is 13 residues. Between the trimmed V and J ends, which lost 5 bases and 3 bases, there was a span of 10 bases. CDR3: CASSQLDKETQYF. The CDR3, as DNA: TGTGCCAGCAGCCAACTAGATAAAGAGACCCAGTACTTC.

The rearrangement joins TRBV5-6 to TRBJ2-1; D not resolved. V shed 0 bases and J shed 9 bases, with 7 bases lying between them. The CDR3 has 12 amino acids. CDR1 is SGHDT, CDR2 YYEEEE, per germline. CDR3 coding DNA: TGTGCCAGCAGCTTGGCCGCTACTGAGCAGTTCTTC. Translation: CASSLAATEQFF.